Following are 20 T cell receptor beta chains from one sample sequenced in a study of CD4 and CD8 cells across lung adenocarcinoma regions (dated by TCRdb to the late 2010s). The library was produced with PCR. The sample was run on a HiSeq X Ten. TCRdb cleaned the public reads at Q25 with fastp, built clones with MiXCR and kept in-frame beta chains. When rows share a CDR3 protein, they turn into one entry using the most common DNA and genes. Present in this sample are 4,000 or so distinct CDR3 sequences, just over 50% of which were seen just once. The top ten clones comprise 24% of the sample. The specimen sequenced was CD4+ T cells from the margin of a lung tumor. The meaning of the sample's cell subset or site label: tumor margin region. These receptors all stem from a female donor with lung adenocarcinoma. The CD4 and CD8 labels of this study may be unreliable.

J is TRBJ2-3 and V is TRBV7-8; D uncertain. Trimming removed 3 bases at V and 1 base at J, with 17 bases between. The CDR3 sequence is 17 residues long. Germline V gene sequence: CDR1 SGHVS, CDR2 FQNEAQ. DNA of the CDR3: TGTGCCAGCAGCTTTCTTGTTTGGGCAGTCGGCACAGATACGCAGTATTTT. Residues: CASSFLVWAVGTDTQYF.

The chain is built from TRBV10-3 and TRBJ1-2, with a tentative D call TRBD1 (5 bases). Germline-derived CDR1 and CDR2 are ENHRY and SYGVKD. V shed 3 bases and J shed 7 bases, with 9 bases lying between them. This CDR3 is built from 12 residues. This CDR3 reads CAISDGTSGYTF. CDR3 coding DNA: TGTGCCATCAGTGACGGGACTTCTGGCTACACCTTC.

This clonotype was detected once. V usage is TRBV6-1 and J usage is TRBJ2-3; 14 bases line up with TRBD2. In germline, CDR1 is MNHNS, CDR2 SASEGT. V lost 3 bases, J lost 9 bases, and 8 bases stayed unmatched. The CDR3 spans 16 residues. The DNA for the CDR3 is TGTGCCAGCAGTGAGGGGACTAGCGGGAGCTCCGAGACGCAGTATTTT. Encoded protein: CASSEGTSGSSETQYF.

CDR3 amino acids: CASSLNNPPTDTQYF. The CDR3 DNA reads as TGTGCCAGCAGCCTCAACAACCCTCCCACAGATACGCAGTATTTT. V gene TRBV7-6 combines with J gene TRBJ2-3; no reliable D call. The CDR3 length is 15 residues. CDR1 is SGHVS, CDR2 FNYEAQ, per germline. Trimming stripped 5 bases from V and 2 bases from J, with 14 bases between. The full variable domain, rest sourced from reference TRBV7-6 and TRBJ2-3, is GAGVSQSPRYKVTKRGQDVALRCDPISGHVSLYWYRQALGQGPEFLTYFNYEAQQDKSGLPNDRFSAERPEGSISTLTIQRTEQRDSAMYRCASSLNNPPTDTQYFGPGTRLTVL.

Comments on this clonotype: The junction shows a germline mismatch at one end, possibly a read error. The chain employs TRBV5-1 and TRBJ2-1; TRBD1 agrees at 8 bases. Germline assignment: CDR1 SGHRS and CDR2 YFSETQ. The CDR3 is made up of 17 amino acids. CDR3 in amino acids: CASSPKFQDREDNEQYF. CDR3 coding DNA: TGCGCCAGCAGTCCAAAGTTTCAGGACAGGGAGGACAATGAGCAGTATTTC.

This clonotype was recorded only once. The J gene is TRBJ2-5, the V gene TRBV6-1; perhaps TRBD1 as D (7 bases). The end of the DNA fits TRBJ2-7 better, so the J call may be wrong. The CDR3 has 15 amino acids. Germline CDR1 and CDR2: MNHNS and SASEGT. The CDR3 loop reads CATPGGRSWHYEQYF. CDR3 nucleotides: TGTGCCACCCCAGGGGGGAGGTCCTGGCACTACGAGCAGTACTTC.

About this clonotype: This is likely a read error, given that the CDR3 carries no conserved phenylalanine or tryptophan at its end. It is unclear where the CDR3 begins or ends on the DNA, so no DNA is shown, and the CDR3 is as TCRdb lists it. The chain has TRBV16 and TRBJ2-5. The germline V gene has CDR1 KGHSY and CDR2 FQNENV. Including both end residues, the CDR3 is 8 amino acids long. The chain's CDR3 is CRDAVSPC.

The CDR3 DNA reads as TGTGCCAGCAGTTACTCGATGTCGGGGGCGGGCGGGGCCCAGTACTTC. Protein: CASSYSMSGAGGAQYF. The chain combines TRBV6-5 with TRBJ2-1, with D perhaps assigned TRBD1 or TRBD2 (6 bases each). Matching the DNA end better, TRBJ2-5 makes the J call doubtful. The CDR3 contains 16 residues. Germline loops: CDR1 MNHEY, CDR2 SVGAGI.

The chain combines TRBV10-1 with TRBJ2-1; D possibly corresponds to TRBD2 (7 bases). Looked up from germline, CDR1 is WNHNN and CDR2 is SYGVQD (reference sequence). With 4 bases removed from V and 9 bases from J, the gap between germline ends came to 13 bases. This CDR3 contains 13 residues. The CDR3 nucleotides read TGCGCCAGCAGTGGAGGGGGGGGGACTGAGCAGTTCTTC. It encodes CASSGGGGTEQFF.

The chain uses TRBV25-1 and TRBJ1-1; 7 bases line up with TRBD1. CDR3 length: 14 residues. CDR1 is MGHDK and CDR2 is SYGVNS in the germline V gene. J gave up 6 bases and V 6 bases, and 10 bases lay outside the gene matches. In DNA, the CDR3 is TGTGCCAGCAGCTTACAGACAGGGATGGCTGAAGCTTTCTTT. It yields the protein CASSLQTGMAEAFF.

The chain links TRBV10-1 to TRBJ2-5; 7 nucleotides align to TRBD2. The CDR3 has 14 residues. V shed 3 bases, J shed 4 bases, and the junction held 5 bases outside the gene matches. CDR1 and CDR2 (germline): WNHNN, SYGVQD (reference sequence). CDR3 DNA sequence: TGCGCCAGCAGTGAAAGCGGGACGGGAGAGACCCAGTACTTC. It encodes CASSESGTGETQYF.

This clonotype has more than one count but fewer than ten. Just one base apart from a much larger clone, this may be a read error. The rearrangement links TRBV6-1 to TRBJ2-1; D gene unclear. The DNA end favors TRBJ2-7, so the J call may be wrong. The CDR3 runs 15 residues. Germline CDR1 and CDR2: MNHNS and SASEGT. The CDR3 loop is CASRASIGALYEQYF. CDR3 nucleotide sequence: TGTGCCAGCAGAGCCTCTATTGGCGCTCTCTACGAGCAGTACTTC.

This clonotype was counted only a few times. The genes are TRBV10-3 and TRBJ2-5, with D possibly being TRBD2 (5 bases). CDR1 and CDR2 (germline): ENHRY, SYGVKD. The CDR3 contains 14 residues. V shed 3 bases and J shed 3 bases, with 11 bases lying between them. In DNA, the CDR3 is TGTGCCATCAGTGAAAGGCCCGGGGAAGAGACCCAGTACTTC. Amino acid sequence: CAISERPGEETQYF.

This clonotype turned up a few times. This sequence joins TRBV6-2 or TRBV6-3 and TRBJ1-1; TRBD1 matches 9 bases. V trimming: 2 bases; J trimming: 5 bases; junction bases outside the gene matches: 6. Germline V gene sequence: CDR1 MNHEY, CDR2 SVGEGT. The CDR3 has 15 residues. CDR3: CASSYPTGGETEAFF. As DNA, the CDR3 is TGTGCCAGCAGTTACCCAACAGGGGGCGAGACTGAAGCTTTCTTT.

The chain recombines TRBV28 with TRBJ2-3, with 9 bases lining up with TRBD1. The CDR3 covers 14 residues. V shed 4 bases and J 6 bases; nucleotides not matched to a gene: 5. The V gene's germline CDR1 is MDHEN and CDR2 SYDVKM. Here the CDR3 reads CASSYTGGADTQYF. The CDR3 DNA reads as TGTGCCAGCAGTTACACAGGGGGCGCGGATACGCAGTATTTT.

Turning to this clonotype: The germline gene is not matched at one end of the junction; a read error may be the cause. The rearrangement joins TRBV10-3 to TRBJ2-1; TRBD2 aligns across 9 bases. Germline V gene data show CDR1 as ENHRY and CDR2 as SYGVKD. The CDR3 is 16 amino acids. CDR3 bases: TGTGCCATCAGTGAGATGACTAGCGGCCTCTCCGGTGAGCAGTTTTTC. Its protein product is CAISEMTSGLSGEQFF.

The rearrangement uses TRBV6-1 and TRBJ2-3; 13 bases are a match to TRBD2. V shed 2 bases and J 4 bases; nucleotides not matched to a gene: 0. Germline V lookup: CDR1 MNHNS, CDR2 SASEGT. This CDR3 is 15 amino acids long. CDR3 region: CASSETSGGADTQYF. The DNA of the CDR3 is TGTGCCAGCAGTGAAACTAGCGGGGGGGCAGATACGCAGTATTTT.

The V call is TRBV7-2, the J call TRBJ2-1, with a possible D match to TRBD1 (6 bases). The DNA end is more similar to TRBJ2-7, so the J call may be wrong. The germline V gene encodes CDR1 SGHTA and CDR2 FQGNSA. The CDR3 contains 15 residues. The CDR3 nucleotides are TGTGCCAGCAGCTTAGGTGGTACAGGGCGATCAGAGCAGTACTTC. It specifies CASSLGGTGRSEQYF.

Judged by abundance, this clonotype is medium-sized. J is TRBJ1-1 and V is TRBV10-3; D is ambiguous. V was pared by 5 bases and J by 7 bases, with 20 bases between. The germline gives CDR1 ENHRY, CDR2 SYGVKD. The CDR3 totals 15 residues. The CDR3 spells CAISRSRRLTVEAFF. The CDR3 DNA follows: TGTGCCATCAGTCGTTCAAGGCGGCTGACGGTTGAAGCTTTCTTT.

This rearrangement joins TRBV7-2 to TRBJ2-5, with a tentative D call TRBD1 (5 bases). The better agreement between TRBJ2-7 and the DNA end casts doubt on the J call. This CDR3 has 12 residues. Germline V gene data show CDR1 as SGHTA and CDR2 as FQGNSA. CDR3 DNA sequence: TGTGCCAGCAGCTTTCAGGGTTACGAGCAGTACTTC. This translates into CASSFQGYEQYF.